This T cell receptor beta chain was documented in a study of identical twins. The V and J ends lost 0 bases and 4 bases, in that order; junction bases with no gene match: 5. Germline V gives CDR1 LGHDT, CDR2 YNNKEL (reference sequence). The CDR3 totals 15 residues. Each cDNA held unique molecular identifiers, and template switching gave it a universal primer site. One entry per CDR3 protein results from TCRdb running MiXCR on the 5' RACE reads. The sample lists 250,000 or so distinct CDR3 sequences, 10% to 15% occurring once. These sequences were also reported in another study, on yellow fever vaccine responses in identical twins.

This clonotype was sampled from a woman aged 18-29 years in good health. The source material was memory (CD45RO+) T cells sorted from blood. The genes are TRBV3-1 and TRBJ2-7; the match to TRBD2 covers 8 bases. The CDR3 is CASSQDSGGMYEQYF. For the CDR3, the DNA is TGTGCCAGCAGCCAAGACTCGGGAGGGATGTACGAGCAGTACTTC.